The 18 T cell receptor beta chains below were found in one sample sequenced in a study of shared clonotypes between healthy human individuals. The protocol was immunoSEQ multiplex PCR, while the TCRdb copy is restricted to in-frame clones and leaves out a portion. The repertoire consists of 950,000 to 1,100,000 clones, with about 74% occurring once and the leading ten covering approximately 1.5%. Sequences were obtained from memory CD4+ T cells sorted from blood. Specified subset: CD45RA-negative fraction. Receptor source: a young man in good health.

V gene TRBV7-9 combines with J gene TRBJ1-2; 9 bases align to TRBD1. Germline loops: CDR1 SEHNR, CDR2 FQNEAQ (reference sequence). The J segment lost 6 bases and the V segment lost 5 bases, leaving 4 bases of the junction unmatched. The CDR3 loop spans 13 amino acids. CDR3 in amino acids: CASSEQGAHGYTF. CDR3 in DNA: TGTGCCAGCAGCGAACAGGGGGCACATGGCTACACCTTC.

The genes are TRBV11-3 and TRBJ2-5, with no clear D. Germline V gene sequence: CDR1 SGHNT, CDR2 YENEEA. The CDR3 totals 17 residues. V was trimmed by 4 bases and J by 1 base, leaving 19 bases between them. As DNA, the CDR3 is TGTGCCAGCAGCTCTGGGTTTAGTCAGAGCCTCCAAGAGACCCAGTACTTC. Protein: CASSSGFSQSLQETQYF.

The chain joins TRBV30 to TRBJ1-2, with 7 nucleotides matching TRBD1. The CDR3 contains 16 residues. Trimming cost V 0 bases and J 3 bases; bases outside gene matches: 10. Germline V lookup: CDR1 GTSNPN, CDR2 SVGIG (reference sequence). The CDR3, as DNA: TGTGCCTGGAGTGTCTATAGGAGACAGGGCGACTATGGCTACACCTTC. Protein product: CAWSVYRRQGDYGYTF.

This clone has a single count. This chain links TRBV30 with TRBJ1-6; TRBD1 might be the D (5 bases). Germline CDR1 is GTSNPN and CDR2 is SVGIG (reference sequence). V was pared by 4 bases and J by 7 bases, with 17 bases between. This CDR3 region has 15 residues. CDR3 region: CAWTQWDRANSPLHF. The CDR3 DNA is TGTGCCTGGACCCAATGGGACCGAGCGAATTCACCCCTCCACTTT.

About this clone itself: The same CDR3 also results from other DNA sequences found in this sample. The V call is TRBV25-1, the J call TRBJ1-1, with D possibly TRBD1 on 6 matching bases. The CDR3 spans 13 residues. The V end was cut by 7 bases, the J end by 1 base, with 10 bases between. The germline V gene encodes CDR1 MGHDK and CDR2 SYGVNS. CDR3 in DNA: TGTGCCAGCACCCGGGACACGAACACTGAAGCTTTCTTT. Protein sequence: CASTRDTNTEAFF.

The chain employs TRBV27 and TRBJ2-7; 12 bases match TRBD2. The CDR3 is made up of 15 amino acids. Germline CDR1 is MNHEY and CDR2 is SMNVEV (reference sequence). J was trimmed by 7 bases and V by 3 bases; bases with no gene match: 7. DNA of the CDR3: TGTGCCAGCAGTTTCGGACTAGCGGGATTGTGGGAGCAGTACTTC. Protein: CASSFGLAGLWEQYF.

This sequence joins TRBV18 and TRBJ2-7; TRBD2 aligns across 8 bases. CDR3 length: 16 residues. The V gene end was trimmed by 3 bases and the J gene end by 6 bases; junction bases not matched to a gene: 13. Looked up from germline, CDR1 is KGHSH and CDR2 is LQKENI. The CDR3 loop is CASSPGAPGGLVEQYF. Written as DNA, the CDR3 is TGTGCCAGCTCACCTGGGGCCCCGGGGGGGCTGGTCGAGCAGTACTTC.

This clone was seen once. The rearrangement joins TRBV2 to TRBJ2-3; D perhaps matches TRBD2 (7 bases). The CDR3 runs to 14 residues. V gave up 3 bases and J gave up 4 bases, with 11 bases separating them. Germline V lookup: CDR1 SNHLY, CDR2 FYNNEI. The CDR3 nucleotides are TGTGCCAGCAGTGACCCGGGGGGCGCAGATACGCAGTATTTT. It encodes CASSDPGGADTQYF.

This clone was seen only a few times. The rearrangement uses TRBV5-6 and TRBJ2-2; D gene unclear. CDR3 length: 12 amino acids. Looked up from germline, CDR1 is SGHDT and CDR2 is YYEEEE. V lost 4 bases, J lost 4 bases, and 5 bases lay in between. For the CDR3, the DNA is TGTGCCAGCAGCCGTGCCACCGGGGAGCTGTTTTTT. It yields the protein CASSRATGELFF.

The chain joins TRBV18 to TRBJ2-1; no firm D call. V was cut by 1 base and J by 10 bases, with 8 bases left in between. The germline gives CDR1 KGHSH, CDR2 LQKENI. This CDR3 contains 12 residues. CDR3 sequence reads: CASSPRAWEQFF. In DNA form, the CDR3 reads TGTGCCAGCTCACCACGGGCGTGGGAGCAGTTCTTC. The complete variable domain, with remaining parts taken from reference TRBV18 and TRBJ2-1, reads NAGVMQNPRHLVRRRGQEARLRCSPMKGHSHVYWYRQLPEEGLKFMVYLQKENIIDESGMPKERFSAEFPKEGPSILRIQQVVRGDSAAYFCASSPRAWEQFFGPGTRLTVL.

V is TRBV2 and J is TRBJ2-1, with D possibly being TRBD1 (7 bases). Germline values: CDR1 SNHLY, CDR2 FYNNEI. The CDR3 length is 16 residues. V dropped 3 bases and J dropped 4 bases, with 16 bases sitting between them. DNA of the CDR3: TGTGCCAGCAGTGAGCGGAGGGGGCGCGATTACAATGAGCAGTTCTTC. Translated, it gives CASSERRGRDYNEQFF.

This chain uses TRBV29-1 with TRBJ1-5; D is possibly TRBD1 (6 bases). Trimming removed 8 bases at V and 0 bases at J, with 23 bases between. The CDR3 runs 17 residues. The germline V gene encodes CDR1 SQVTM and CDR2 ANQGSEA. CDR3 bases: TGCAGCTCGCGACGGGGGGCAGCCCCATATAGCAATCAGCCCCAGCATTTT. Encoded protein: CSSRRGAAPYSNQPQHF. Based on the CDR3 plus reference TRBV29-1 and TRBJ1-5, the full variable domain is SAVISQKPSRDICQRGTSLTIQCQVDSQVTMMFWYRQQPGQSLTLIATANQGSEATYESGFVIDKFPISRPNLTFSTLTVSNMSPEDSSIYLCSSRRGAAPYSNQPQHFGDGTRLSIL.

V and J are TRBV5-4 and TRBJ1-2, with 10 positions matching TRBD1. J gave up 7 bases and V 1 base, and 4 bases lay outside the gene matches. CDR3 length: 14 residues. The germline CDR1 and CDR2 sequences are SGHNT and YYREEE (reference sequence). CDR3 coding DNA: TGTGCCAGCAGCTTGAGGACAGGGGGTACTGGCTACACCTTC. Translating gives CASSLRTGGTGYTF.

The chain links TRBV19 to TRBJ1-5; D gene unclear. The germline V and J ends were trimmed by 11 bases and 10 bases, with 24 bases remaining between them. In germline, CDR1 is LNHDA, CDR2 SQIVND (reference sequence). CDR3 size: 14 residues. CDR3 protein: CAGGRPTSGVPQHF. The CDR3 DNA reads TGTGCCGGAGGACGCCCAACTTCTGGTGTACCCCAGCATTTT. Drawing the rest from reference TRBV19 and TRBJ1-5, the complete variable domain is DGGITQSPKYLFRKEGQNVTLSCEQNLNHDAMYWYRQDPGQGLRLIYYSQIVNDFQKGDIAEGYSVSREKKESFPLTVTSAQKNPTAFYLCAGGRPTSGVPQHFGDGTRLSIL.

Of note for this clone: A far larger clone is one base from this, pointing to a likely read error. The chain combines TRBV19 with TRBJ2-2; a weak D match, TRBD1 (6 bases). From germline, CDR1 is LNHDA and CDR2 SQIVND (reference sequence). The CDR3 covers 15 residues. The CDR3 DNA reads as TGTGCCAGTAGTATTGGGGGCTATAACACCGAGGAGCTGTTTTTT. It is translated as CASSIGGYNTEELFF.

V gene TRBV5-1 combines with J gene TRBJ2-5, with D unresolved. V was trimmed by 0 bases and J by 5 bases, leaving 14 bases between them. From germline, CDR1 is SGHRS and CDR2 YFSETQ. CDR3 length: 15 residues. The CDR3 sequence: CASSLGPGSQETQYF. The CDR3 DNA reads as TGCGCCAGCAGCTTGGGACCCGGATCTCAGGAGACCCAGTACTTC.

The chain recombines TRBV1 with TRBJ2-7; the table's TRBD1 call for D was not verified on the DNA. TRBV1 constitutes a pseudogene. The CDR3 contains 15 residues. The CDR3, as DNA: TGCACCAGCAGCCCCAGGGTGGTGGGGTCCTACGAGCAGTACTTC. This gives the protein CTSSPRVVGSYEQYF.

The rearrangement uses TRBV19 and TRBJ1-6; D possibly corresponds to TRBD1 (6 bases). The CDR3 sequence is 14 residues long. In germline, CDR1 is LNHDA, CDR2 SQIVND (reference sequence). Trimming took off 5 bases at V and 3 bases at J, with 8 bases between the two ends. The CDR3 DNA is TGTGCCAGTAGTGGACAGTTCTATAATTCACCCCTCCACTTT. Its translation: CASSGQFYNSPLHF.